These 14 T cell receptor beta chains were all obtained from the same sample, sequenced in a study of post-analysis software for immune sequencing data. Regarding the study as a whole: Compared with controls, patients had more of roughly 5 TRBV segments, including TRBV5-6, TRBV5-1 and TRBV20-1.

Antigens of these TCRs are unknown. The library was made from cDNA and included unique molecular identifiers. TCRdb reprocessed the PCR reads with MiXCR, giving one entry per CDR3 protein. There are a few hundred thousand distinct CDR3 sequences in the sample; less than 40% occur only once, and roughly 13% lies in the top ten. Sequencing input: blood. These receptor sequences come from a girl aged 5 to 17 with multiple sclerosis.

The chain uses TRBV6-5 and TRBJ2-1, with D maybe TRBD1 (6 bases). CDR3 length: 16 amino acids. Germline CDR1 and CDR2: MNHEY and SVGAGI. Trimming shortened V by 3 bases and J by 7 bases, and 19 bases separated the two germline ends. The CDR3 DNA sequence: TGTGCCAGCAGTTATGGCTGGCAGGGGATGGTGAATGAGCAGTTCTTC. This codes for CASSYGWQGMVNEQFF.

The genes are TRBV4-3 and TRBJ2-2, with D possibly matching TRBD2 (7 bases). Germline CDR1 LGHNA, CDR2 YSLEER. V was cut by 3 bases and J by 4 bases, with 15 bases left in between. The CDR3 consists of 16 residues. The CDR3 spells CASSQALGGGTGELFF. The CDR3 region has the DNA TGCGCCAGCAGCCAGGCCCTAGGGGGGGGCACCGGGGAGCTGTTTTTT.

This clonotype has just a few counts. The chain uses TRBV7-2 and TRBJ1-1; the match to TRBD1 covers 7 bases. Germline CDR1 reads SGHTA; CDR2 reads FQGNSA. V gave up 4 bases and J gave up 10 bases; unmatched junction bases: 12. The CDR3 covers 14 residues. The CDR3 sequence is CASSSDREGWAAFF. Written as DNA, the CDR3 is TGTGCCAGCAGCTCCGACAGGGAAGGGTGGGCAGCTTTCTTT.

The V and J genes are TRBV29-1 and TRBJ1-5, with unresolved D. This CDR3 spans 12 amino acids. V was trimmed by 6 bases and J by 2 bases, leaving 8 bases between them. From germline, CDR1 is SQVTM and CDR2 ANQGSEA. This chain's CDR3 is CSVLDGNQPQHF. CDR3 nucleotide sequence: TGCAGCGTGCTCGATGGCAATCAGCCCCAGCATTTT.

CDR3 sequence (DNA): TGTGCCAGCAGCGACGATGTCCTACTACGGGCAGATACGCAGTATTTT. Its translation: CASSDDVLLRADTQYF. The rearrangement uses TRBV6-2 or TRBV6-3 and TRBJ2-3; D gene uncertain. Trimming removed 6 bases from V and 4 bases from J, with 20 bases in between. The CDR3 sequence is 16 residues long. Per germline, CDR1 MNHEY and CDR2 SVGEGT.

The V call is TRBV29-1, the J call TRBJ2-4; the match to TRBD1 covers 8 bases. The last part of the DNA fits TRBJ2-7 better; the J call may be wrong. CDR3 length: 14 residues. Germline CDR1 is SQVTM and CDR2 is ANQGSEA. The CDR3 DNA follows: TGCAGCGTCCGTCCCGGGACAGGAGCCTACGAGCAGTACTTC. Its translation: CSVRPGTGAYEQYF.

This clonotype was counted only a few times. The rearrangement joins TRBV5-1 to TRBJ2-7; no firm D call. V was shortened by 0 bases and J by 4 bases, with 8 bases between the two germline ends. This CDR3 is 13 amino acids long. Germline V lookup: CDR1 SGHRS, CDR2 YFSETQ. In DNA form, the CDR3 reads TGCGCCAGCAGCTTGGGAAATCCATACGAGCAGTACTTC. It specifies CASSLGNPYEQYF.

The chain couples TRBV5-1 to TRBJ2-3, with 8 bases fitting TRBD2. After removal of 3 bases from V and 2 bases from J, the junction contained 11 bases not matched to a gene. The CDR3 covers 17 residues. CDR1 SGHRS and CDR2 YFSETQ come from the germline V gene. In nucleotides, the CDR3 is TGCGCCAGCAGCTCGCCTTTTGCGGGGGGCCCCACAGATACGCAGTATTTT. Its translation is CASSSPFAGGPTDTQYF. The full variable domain, rest sourced from reference TRBV5-1 and TRBJ2-3, is KAGVTQTPRYLIKTRGQQVTLSCSPISGHRSVSWYQQTPGQGLQFLFEYFSETQRNKGNFPGRFSGRQFSNSRSEMNVSTLELGDSALYLCASSSPFAGGPTDTQYFGPGTRLTVL.

A few counts support this clonotype. This chain uses TRBV20-1 with TRBJ2-1, with D uncertain. The V gene's germline CDR1 is DFQATT and CDR2 SNEGSKA (reference sequence). The CDR3 spans 13 residues. V lost 0 bases and J 11 bases, leaving 14 bases between the germline ends. CDR3 in amino acids: CSAREKDGLQQFF. The CDR3 nucleotides read TGCAGTGCTAGAGAAAAAGACGGGCTACAGCAGTTCTTC.

The V gene is TRBV24-1, the J gene TRBJ2-5; 7 nucleotides line up with TRBD1. After removal of 5 bases from V and 1 base from J, the junction contained 6 bases not matched to a gene. The CDR3 is 15 amino acids. Germline-derived CDR1 and CDR2 are KGHDR and SFDVKD. The CDR3 bases are TGTGCCACCAGTGGGAAAGGACAGGTCCAAGAGACCCAGTACTTC. Amino acid sequence: CATSGKGQVQETQYF.

The J gene is TRBJ2-7, the V gene TRBV20-1; 12 positions agree with TRBD2. V shed 4 bases and J 4 bases; nucleotides not matched to a gene: 8. Germline V gene lookup returns CDR1 DFQATT and CDR2 SNEGSKA (reference sequence). The CDR3 has 15 residues. The CDR3 loop reads CSAINLAGGPYEQYF. CDR3 nucleotides: TGCAGTGCTATAAATCTAGCGGGGGGGCCTTACGAGCAGTACTTC.

This clonotype was seen only a few times. The chain is built from TRBV9 and TRBJ2-5; 9 bases fit TRBD1. V was pared by 4 bases and J by 5 bases, with 9 bases of the junction left unmatched. This CDR3 contains 15 residues. Germline-derived CDR1 and CDR2 are SGDLS and YYNGEE. The DNA of the CDR3 is TGTGCCAGCAGCCTTACAGGGGGCAGGGAGGAGACCCAGTACTTC. It codes for CASSLTGGREETQYF.

Turning to this clonotype: At one of its ends the junction is not consistent with the germline gene, which may arise from a read error. The chain employs TRBV10-1 and TRBJ2-1, with 9 bases that match TRBD1. Germline CDR1 is WNHNN and CDR2 is SYGVQD (reference sequence). The CDR3 length is 15 residues. The CDR3 DNA follows: TGCGCCAGCAGTGATTCCGGGACAGGGTACAATGAGCAGGTCTTC. It encodes CASSDSGTGYNEQVF.

The rearrangement links TRBV20-1 to TRBJ2-5; 7 bases are shared with TRBD1. V lost 6 bases, J lost 5 bases, and 9 bases stayed unmatched. This CDR3 has 13 residues. Germline CDR1 DFQATT, CDR2 SNEGSKA (reference sequence). The CDR3: CSARGGHHETQYF. Here the CDR3 DNA reads TGCAGTGCACGAGGGGGCCATCATGAGACCCAGTACTTC.